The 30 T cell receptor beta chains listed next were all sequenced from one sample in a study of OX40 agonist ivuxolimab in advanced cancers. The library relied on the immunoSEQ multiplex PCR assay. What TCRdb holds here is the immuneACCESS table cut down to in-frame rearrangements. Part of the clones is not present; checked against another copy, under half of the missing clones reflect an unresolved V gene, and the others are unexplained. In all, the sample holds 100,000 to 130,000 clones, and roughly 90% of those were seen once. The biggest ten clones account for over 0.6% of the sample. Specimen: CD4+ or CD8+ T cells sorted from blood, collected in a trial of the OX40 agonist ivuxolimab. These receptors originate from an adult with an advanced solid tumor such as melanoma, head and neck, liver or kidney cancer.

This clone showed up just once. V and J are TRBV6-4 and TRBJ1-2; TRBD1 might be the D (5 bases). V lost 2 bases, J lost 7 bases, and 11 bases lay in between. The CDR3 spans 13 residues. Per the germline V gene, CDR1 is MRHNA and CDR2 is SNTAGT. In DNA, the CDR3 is TGTGCCAGCAGTGACCCGGGGACCGGTGGCTACACCTTC. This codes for CASSDPGTGGYTF.

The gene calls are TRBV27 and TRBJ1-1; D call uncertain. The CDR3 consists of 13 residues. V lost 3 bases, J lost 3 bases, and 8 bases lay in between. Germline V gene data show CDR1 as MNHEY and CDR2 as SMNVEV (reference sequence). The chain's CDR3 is CASSFGFDTEAFF. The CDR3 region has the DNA TGTGCCAGCAGTTTCGGCTTCGACACTGAAGCTTTCTTT.

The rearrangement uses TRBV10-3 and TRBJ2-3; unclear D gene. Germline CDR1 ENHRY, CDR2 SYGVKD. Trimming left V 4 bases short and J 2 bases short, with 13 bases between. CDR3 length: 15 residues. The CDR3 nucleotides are TGTGCCATCAGTGTAAGTCACACGGCCACAGATACGCAGTATTTT. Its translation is CAISVSHTATDTQYF.

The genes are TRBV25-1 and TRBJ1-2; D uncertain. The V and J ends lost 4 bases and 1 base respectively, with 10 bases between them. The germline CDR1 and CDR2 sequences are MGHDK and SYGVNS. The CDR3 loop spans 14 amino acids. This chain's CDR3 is CASSGFGFNYGYTF. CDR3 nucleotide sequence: TGTGCCAGCAGTGGGTTCGGATTTAACTATGGCTACACCTTC.

CDR3 sequence: CASSPRGTGELFF. CDR3 sequence (DNA): TGTGCCAGCAGCCCGAGAGGCACCGGGGAGCTGTTTTTT. The V call is TRBV7-3, the J call TRBJ2-2; no definite D call. Trimming removed 5 bases at V and 4 bases at J, with 8 bases between. The CDR3 loop spans 13 amino acids. Per germline, CDR1 SGHTA and CDR2 FQGTGA.

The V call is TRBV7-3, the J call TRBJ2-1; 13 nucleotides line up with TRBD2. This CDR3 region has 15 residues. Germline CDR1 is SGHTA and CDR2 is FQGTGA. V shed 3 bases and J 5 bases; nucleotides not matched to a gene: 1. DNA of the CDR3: TGTGCCAGCAGCTTTACTAGCGGGGGGGACAATGAGCAGTTCTTC. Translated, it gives CASSFTSGGDNEQFF.

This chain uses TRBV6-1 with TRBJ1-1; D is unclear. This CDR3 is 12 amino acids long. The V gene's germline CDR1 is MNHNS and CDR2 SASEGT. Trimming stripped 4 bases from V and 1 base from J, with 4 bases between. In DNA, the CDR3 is TGTGCCAGCAGTGCGCAGAACACTGAAGCTTTCTTT. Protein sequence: CASSAQNTEAFF.

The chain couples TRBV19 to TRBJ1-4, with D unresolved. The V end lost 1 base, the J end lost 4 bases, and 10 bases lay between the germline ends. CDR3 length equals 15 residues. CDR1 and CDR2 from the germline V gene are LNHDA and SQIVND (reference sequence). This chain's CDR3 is CASSIGTANNEKLFF. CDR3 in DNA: TGTGCCAGTAGTATAGGAACAGCTAATAATGAAAAACTGTTTTTT. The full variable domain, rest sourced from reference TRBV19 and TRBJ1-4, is DGGITQSPKYLFRKEGQNVTLSCEQNLNHDAMYWYRQDPGQGLRLIYYSQIVNDFQKGDIAEGYSVSREKKESFPLTVTSAQKNPTAFYLCASSIGTANNEKLFFGSGTQLSVL.

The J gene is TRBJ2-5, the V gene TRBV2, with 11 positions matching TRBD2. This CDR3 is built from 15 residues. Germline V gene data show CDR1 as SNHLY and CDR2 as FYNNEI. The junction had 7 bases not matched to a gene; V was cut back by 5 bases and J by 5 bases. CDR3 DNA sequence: TGTGCCAGCAGTCCGAATAGCGGGGGGGCCGAGACCCAGTACTTC. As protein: CASSPNSGGAETQYF.

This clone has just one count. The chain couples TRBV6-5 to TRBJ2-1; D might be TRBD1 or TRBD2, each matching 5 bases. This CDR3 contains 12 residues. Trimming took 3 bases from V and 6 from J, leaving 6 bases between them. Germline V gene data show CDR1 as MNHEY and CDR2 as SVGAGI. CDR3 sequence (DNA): TGTGCCAGCAGTTATGGGGGCAATGAGCAGTTCTTC. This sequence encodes CASSYGGNEQFF.

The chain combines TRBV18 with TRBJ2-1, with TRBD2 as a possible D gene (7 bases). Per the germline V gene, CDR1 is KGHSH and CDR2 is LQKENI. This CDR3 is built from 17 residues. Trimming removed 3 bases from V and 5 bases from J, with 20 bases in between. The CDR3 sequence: CASSPPSGASGDNEQFF. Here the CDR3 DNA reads TGTGCCAGCTCACCCCCCTCGGGGGCTAGCGGAGACAATGAGCAGTTCTTC.

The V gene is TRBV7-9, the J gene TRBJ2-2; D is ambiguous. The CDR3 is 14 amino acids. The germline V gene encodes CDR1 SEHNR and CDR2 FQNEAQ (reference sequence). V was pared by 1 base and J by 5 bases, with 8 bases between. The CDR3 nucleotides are TGTGCCAGCAGCTTAGGTCTAGTTACCGGGGAGCTGTTTTTT. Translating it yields CASSLGLVTGELFF. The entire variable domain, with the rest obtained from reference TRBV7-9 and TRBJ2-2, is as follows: DTGVSQNPRHKITKRGQNVTFRCDPISEHNRLYWYRQTLGQGPEFLTYFQNEAQLEKSRLLSDRFSAERPKGSFSTLEIQRTEQGDSAMYLCASSLGLVTGELFFGEGSRLTVL.

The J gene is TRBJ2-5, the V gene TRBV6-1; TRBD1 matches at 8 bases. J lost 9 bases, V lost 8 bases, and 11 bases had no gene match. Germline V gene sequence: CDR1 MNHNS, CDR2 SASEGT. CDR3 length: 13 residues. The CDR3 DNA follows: TGTGCCAGCTTTTTTGGACAGGGCGCGGCCCAGTACTTC. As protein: CASFFGQGAAQYF.

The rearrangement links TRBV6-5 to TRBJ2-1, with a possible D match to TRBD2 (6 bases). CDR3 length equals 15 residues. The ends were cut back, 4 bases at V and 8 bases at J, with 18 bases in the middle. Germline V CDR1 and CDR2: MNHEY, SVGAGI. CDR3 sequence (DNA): TGTGCCAGCAGTTCTCCGGGACTCAGGTCCGATGAGCAGTTCTTC. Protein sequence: CASSSPGLRSDEQFF.

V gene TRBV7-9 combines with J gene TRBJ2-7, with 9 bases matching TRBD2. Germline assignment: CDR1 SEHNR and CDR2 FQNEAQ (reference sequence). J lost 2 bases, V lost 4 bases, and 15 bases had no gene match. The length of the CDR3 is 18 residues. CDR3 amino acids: CASSSRILSSGVTYEQYF. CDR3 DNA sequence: TGTGCCAGCAGCTCCCGGATTCTTTCTAGCGGGGTTACCTACGAGCAGTACTTC.

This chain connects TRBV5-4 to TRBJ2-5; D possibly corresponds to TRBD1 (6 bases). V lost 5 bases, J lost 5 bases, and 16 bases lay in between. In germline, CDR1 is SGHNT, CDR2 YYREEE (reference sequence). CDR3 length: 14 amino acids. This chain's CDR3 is CASRRQDPAETQYF. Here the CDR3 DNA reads TGTGCCAGCAGGAGACAGGACCCCGCGGAGACCCAGTACTTC.

The CDR3 bases are TGTGCCAGTAGTGTAAATGGTAAGGCTTTCTTT. It yields the protein CASSVNGKAFF. V is TRBV19 and J is TRBJ1-1; the D is unclear. The CDR3 sequence is 11 residues long. V dropped 5 bases and J dropped 11 bases, with 12 bases sitting between them. Germline V gives CDR1 LNHDA, CDR2 SQIVND (reference sequence).

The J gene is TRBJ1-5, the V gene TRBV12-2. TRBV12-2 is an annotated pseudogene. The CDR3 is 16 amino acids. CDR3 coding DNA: TGTGCAAGTCGCTCCGCTCTAGGGCACTCCAATCAGCCCCAGCATTTT. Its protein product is CASRSALGHSNQPQHF.

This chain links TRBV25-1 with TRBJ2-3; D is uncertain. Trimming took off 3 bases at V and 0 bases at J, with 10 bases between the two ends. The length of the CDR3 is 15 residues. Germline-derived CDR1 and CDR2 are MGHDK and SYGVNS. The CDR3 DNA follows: TGTGCCAGCAGTGACCCAGCACCTAGCACAGATACGCAGTATTTT. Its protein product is CASSDPAPSTDTQYF.

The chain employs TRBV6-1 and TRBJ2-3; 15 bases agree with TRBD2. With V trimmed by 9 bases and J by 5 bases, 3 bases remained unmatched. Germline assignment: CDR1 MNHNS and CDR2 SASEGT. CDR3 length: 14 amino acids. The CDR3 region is CASWTSGGGDTQYF. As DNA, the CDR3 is TGTGCCAGTTGGACTAGCGGGGGGGGAGATACGCAGTATTTT.

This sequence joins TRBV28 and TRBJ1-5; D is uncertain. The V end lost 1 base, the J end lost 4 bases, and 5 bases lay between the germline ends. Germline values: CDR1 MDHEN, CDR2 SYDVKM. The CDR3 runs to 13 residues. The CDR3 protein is CASSLYRNQPQHF. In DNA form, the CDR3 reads TGTGCCAGCAGTTTATACCGGAATCAGCCCCAGCATTTT.

The CDR3, as DNA: TGCGCCAGCAGCTTTAACCCAGGGGGCTATGGCTACACCTTC. It codes for CASSFNPGGYGYTF. The V gene is TRBV5-1, the J gene TRBJ1-2; 7 bases are a match to TRBD1. V gave up 2 bases and J gave up 4 bases; unmatched junction bases: 5. This CDR3 has 14 residues. Germline V gene lookup returns CDR1 SGHRS and CDR2 YFSETQ.

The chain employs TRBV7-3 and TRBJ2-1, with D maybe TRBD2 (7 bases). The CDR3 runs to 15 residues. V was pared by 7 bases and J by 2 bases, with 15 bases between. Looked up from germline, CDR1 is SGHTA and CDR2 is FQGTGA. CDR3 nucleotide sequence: TGTGCCAGCACGTTCGCGGGGGCGACCTACAATGAGCAGTTCTTC. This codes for CASTFAGATYNEQFF.

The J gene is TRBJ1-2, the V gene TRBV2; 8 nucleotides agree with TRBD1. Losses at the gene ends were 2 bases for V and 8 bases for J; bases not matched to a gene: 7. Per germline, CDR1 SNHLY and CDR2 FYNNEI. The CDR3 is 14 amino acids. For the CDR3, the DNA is TGTGCCAGCAGTGAAAATGACAGGGGAGAAGGCTACACCTTC. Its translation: CASSENDRGEGYTF.

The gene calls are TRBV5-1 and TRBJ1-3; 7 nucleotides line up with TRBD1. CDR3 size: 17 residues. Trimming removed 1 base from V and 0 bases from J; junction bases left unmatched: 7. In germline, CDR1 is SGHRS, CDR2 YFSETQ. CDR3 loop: CASSLFSGGGSGNTIYF. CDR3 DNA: TGCGCCAGCAGCTTGTTTTCAGGGGGGGGCTCTGGAAACACCATATATTTT. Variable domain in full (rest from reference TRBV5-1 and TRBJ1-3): KAGVTQTPRYLIKTRGQQVTLSCSPISGHRSVSWYQQTPGQGLQFLFEYFSETQRNKGNFPGRFSGRQFSNSRSEMNVSTLELGDSALYLCASSLFSGGGSGNTIYFGEGSWLTVV.

CDR3 protein: CASSLRTPPDTQYF. The CDR3 DNA reads as TGTGCCAGCAGCTTACGGACCCCGCCAGATACGCAGTATTTT. The chain couples TRBV11-3 to TRBJ2-3; unclear D gene. This CDR3 is 14 amino acids long. The germline gives CDR1 SGHNT, CDR2 YENEEA. The V and J ends lost 2 bases and 4 bases respectively, with 10 bases between them.

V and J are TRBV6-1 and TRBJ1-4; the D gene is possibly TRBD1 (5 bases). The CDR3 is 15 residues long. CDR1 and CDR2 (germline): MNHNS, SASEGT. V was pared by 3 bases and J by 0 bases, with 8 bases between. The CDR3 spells CASSERGSTNEKLFF. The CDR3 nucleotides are TGTGCCAGCAGTGAGAGGGGATCAACTAATGAAAAACTGTTTTTT.

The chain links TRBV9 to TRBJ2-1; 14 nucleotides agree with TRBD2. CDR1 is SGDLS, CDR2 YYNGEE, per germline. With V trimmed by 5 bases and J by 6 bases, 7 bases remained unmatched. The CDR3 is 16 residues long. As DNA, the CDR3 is TGTGCCAGCAGTTCGGGACTAGCGGGAGTAGGCAATGAGCAGTTCTTC. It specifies CASSSGLAGVGNEQFF.

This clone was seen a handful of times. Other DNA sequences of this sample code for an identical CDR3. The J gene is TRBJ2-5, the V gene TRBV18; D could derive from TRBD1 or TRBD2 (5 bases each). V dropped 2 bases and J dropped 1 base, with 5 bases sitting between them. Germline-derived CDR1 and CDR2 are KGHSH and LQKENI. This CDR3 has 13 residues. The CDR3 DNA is TGTGCCAGCTCACCAGGGGGCCAAGAGACCCAGTACTTC. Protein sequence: CASSPGGQETQYF. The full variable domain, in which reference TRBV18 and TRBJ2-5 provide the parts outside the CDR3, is NAGVMQNPRHLVRRRGQEARLRCSPMKGHSHVYWYRQLPEEGLKFMVYLQKENIIDESGMPKERFSAEFPKEGPSILRIQQVVRGDSAAYFCASSPGGQETQYFGPGTRLLVL.

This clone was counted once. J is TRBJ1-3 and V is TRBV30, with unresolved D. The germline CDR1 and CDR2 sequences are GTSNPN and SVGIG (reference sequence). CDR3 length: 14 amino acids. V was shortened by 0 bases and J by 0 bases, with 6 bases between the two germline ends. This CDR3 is CAWSVGLSGNTIYF. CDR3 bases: TGTGCCTGGAGTGTAGGGCTCTCTGGAAACACCATATATTTT.